This T cell receptor beta chain comes out of a study of shared clonotypes between healthy human individuals. Notes on this clone: A read error is possible here, since a much larger clone lies one base away.

The data were produced by immunoSEQ multiplex PCR, yet TCRdb's version contains in-frame clones alone and is incomplete. The sample records about 500,000 clones, approximately 77% being singletons. The CDR3 is 16 residues long. Deletions cut 3 bases from V and 0 bases from J, with 18 bases between. Germline CDR1 reads GTSNPN; CDR2 reads SVGIG (reference sequence). This chain joins TRBV30 and TRBJ2-7; either TRBD1 or TRBD2 may fit D (5 bases each). The sample comprised PBMCs. The receptor's source is a woman between 40 and 50 years old in good health. Some clones in this sample may be carry-over from other donors' samples. CDR3 coding DNA: TGTGCCTGGAGCGCGTTGTCGGGACGGACCTCCTACGAGCAGTACTTC. It is translated as CAWSALSGRTSYEQYF.